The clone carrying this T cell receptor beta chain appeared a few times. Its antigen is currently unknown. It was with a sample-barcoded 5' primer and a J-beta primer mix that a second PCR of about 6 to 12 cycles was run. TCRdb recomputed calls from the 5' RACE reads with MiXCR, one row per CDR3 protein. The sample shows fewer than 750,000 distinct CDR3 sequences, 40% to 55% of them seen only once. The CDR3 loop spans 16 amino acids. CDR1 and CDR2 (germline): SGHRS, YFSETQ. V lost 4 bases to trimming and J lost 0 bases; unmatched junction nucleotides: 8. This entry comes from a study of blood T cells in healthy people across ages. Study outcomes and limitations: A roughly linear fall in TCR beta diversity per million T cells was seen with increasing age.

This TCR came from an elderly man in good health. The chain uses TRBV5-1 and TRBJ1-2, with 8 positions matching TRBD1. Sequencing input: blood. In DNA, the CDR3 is TGCGCCAGCAGCGGGGGGGGACAGGACACTAACTATGGCTACACCTTC. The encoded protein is CASSGGGQDTNYGYTF.